Reported below is one T cell receptor (beta chain). The target antigen is unknown. This sample was included in a study of T cell responses to AZD1222 COVID-19 vaccine. TCRdb keeps only in-frame clones here, not all; method: immunoSEQ multiplex PCR. The table has roughly 120,000 clones, around 92% seen once. Study results and caveats: Along spike, vaccine-associated CD4 TCRs were found throughout, with dominance at 160-218 and 743-854. All repertoire sampling was performed exclusively after the peak T cell response.

This CDR3 spans 14 amino acids. Germline V gene lookup returns CDR1 MDHEN and CDR2 SYDVKM. J was trimmed by 0 bases and V by 4 bases; bases with no gene match: 2. The origin of this receptor is an adult who received the AZD1222 COVID-19 vaccine. Here the sequenced sample was peripheral blood, taken 28 days after the second AZD1222 dose. The V and J genes are TRBV28 and TRBJ1-1; 7 positions match TRBD1. CDR3: CASSSGGLNTEAFF. CDR3 coding DNA: TGTGCCAGCAGTTCAGGGGGGCTGAACACTGAAGCTTTCTTT. The full variable domain, rest sourced from reference TRBV28 and TRBJ1-1, is DVKVTQSSRYLVKRTGEKVFLECVQDMDHENMFWYRQDPGLGLRLIYFSYDVKMKEKGDIPEGYSVSREKKERFSLILESASTNQTSMYLCASSSGGLNTEAFFGQGTRLTVV.